The next 4 T cell receptor beta chains were all read from a single sample in a study of cytomegalovirus exposure and HLA in healthy donors. With 60 Vbeta and 13 Jbeta primers, the PCR was carried out. TCRdb's copy holds only in-frame clones and misses some; the assay was immunoSEQ multiplex PCR. Found here are about 110,000 clones, roughly 86% of them singletons; the top ten hold approximately 1.8%. Sample: PBMCs. All receptors come from a man aged 35 to 55 in good health and CMV-seronegative.

This rearrangement joins TRBV28 to TRBJ1-5; tentative D call: TRBD1 (6 bases). The CDR3 contains 13 residues. Trimming left V 11 bases short and J 4 bases short, with 15 bases between. Germline lookup yields CDR1 MDHEN and CDR2 SYDVKM. The CDR3 loop is CAYRAGDNQPQHF. CDR3 in DNA: TGTGCCTACAGGGCCGGGGATAATCAGCCCCAGCATTTT. Complete variable domain (other parts from reference TRBV28 and TRBJ1-5): DVKVTQSSRYLVKRTGEKVFLECVQDMDHENMFWYRQDPGLGLRLIYFSYDVKMKEKGDIPEGYSVSREKKERFSLILESASTNQTSMYLCAYRAGDNQPQHFGDGTRLSIL.

The chain uses TRBV19 and TRBJ2-5; TRBD1 agrees at 8 bases. With 7 bases clipped from V and 5 bases from J, the junction kept 12 bases outside the gene matches. Looked up from germline, CDR1 is LNHDA and CDR2 is SQIVND (reference sequence). CDR3 length: 15 amino acids. CDR3 nucleotides: TGTGCCAGTACCCCGAGTGACAGGGGATCGGAGACCCAGTACTTC. The encoded protein is CASTPSDRGSETQYF.

The gene calls are TRBV7-2 and TRBJ1-5; D not certain. The V end was cut by 5 bases, the J end by 0 bases, with 11 bases between. The CDR3 extends over 15 amino acids. Germline CDR1 and CDR2: SGHTA and FQGNSA. This CDR3 is CASSKTLDSNQPQHF. For the CDR3, the DNA is TGTGCCAGCAGCAAGACACTCGATAGCAATCAGCCCCAGCATTTT.

The chain carries TRBV7-9 and TRBJ1-5, with a weak D call TRBD1 (6 bases). The CDR3 is 16 residues long. Per germline, CDR1 SEHNR and CDR2 FQNEAQ (reference sequence). Trimming pared 5 bases from V and 2 bases from J, leaving 16 bases between. CDR3 amino acids: CASSRQGPQGNQPQHF. CDR3 coding DNA: TGTGCCAGCAGCCGCCAGGGGCCCCAGGGCAATCAGCCCCAGCATTTT.